A selection of T cell receptor beta chains follows, all from one sample in a study of blood T cell repertoires in COVID-19. Method: immunoSEQ multiplex PCR; TCRdb's copy keeps in-frame clones and lacks some. The profile shows 140,000 to 150,000 clones, approximately 89% of them singletons. The material sequenced was peripheral blood. These receptors were collected from a man in his fifties or sixties with active or convalescent COVID-19. Both conserved end residues are part of each CDR3. The D gene is left open where the match is weak. Clone size is shown for a subset of rows, as once, few, many or a class of expanded clone.

j_gene: TRBJ1-5
v_gene: TRBV19
abundance: -
d_gene: -
CDR3nt: TGTGCCAGTAGTATTCGGGTTAATCAGCCCCAGCATTTT
CDR3aa: CASSIRVNQPQHF

j_gene: TRBJ2-1
v_gene: TRBV5-1
abundance: -
d_gene: -
CDR3nt: TGCGCCAGCAGCTTGCTTCCGGGATACTACAATGAGCAGTTCTTC
CDR3aa: CASSLLPGYYNEQFF

j_gene: TRBJ1-1
v_gene: TRBV6-2/TRBV6-3
abundance: -
d_gene: TRBD1
CDR3nt: TGTGCCAGCAGTTCGCCCTTGGACAGGTATTTGACTGAGATGAACACTGAAGCTTTCTTT
CDR3aa: CASSSPLDRYLTEMNTEAFF

j_gene: TRBJ2-1
v_gene: TRBV7-6
abundance: -
d_gene: TRBD2
CDR3nt: TGTGCCAGCAGCCAACTCGGCGGGAGGGCCGGGTACAATGAGCAGTTCTTC
CDR3aa: CASSQLGGRAGYNEQFF

j_gene: TRBJ2-6
v_gene: TRBV9
abundance: -
d_gene: TRBD1
CDR3nt: TGTGCCAGCAGCGGCCAGGGGGCGGCTGGGGCCAACGTCCTGACTTTC
CDR3aa: CASSGQGAAGANVLTF

j_gene: TRBJ2-3
v_gene: TRBV27
abundance: once
d_gene: TRBD1
CDR3nt: TGTGCCAGCAGTTCCCCTTACAGGGGGGTTTCAGATACGCAGTATTTT
CDR3aa: CASSSPYRGVSDTQYF

j_gene: TRBJ1-3
v_gene: TRBV2
abundance: -
d_gene: -
CDR3nt: TGTGCCAGCACCCCTTCAGGGGAAAACACCATATATTTT
CDR3aa: CASTPSGENTIYF

j_gene: TRBJ2-7
v_gene: TRBV19
abundance: -
d_gene: -
CDR3nt: TGTGCCAGTAGTACTGGCCCCGGGTCCTCGTCTGGGCAGTACTTC
CDR3aa: CASSTGPGSSSGQYF

j_gene: TRBJ2-7
v_gene: TRBV5-6
abundance: -
d_gene: -
CDR3nt: TGTGCCAGCAGCCCGGGGACTTTCTCCTACGAGCAGTACTTC
CDR3aa: CASSPGTFSYEQYF

j_gene: TRBJ2-5
v_gene: TRBV7-8
abundance: -
d_gene: TRBD1
CDR3nt: TGTGCCAGCACCTACCTCGGAGGACAGGGGGTGGGAGAGACCCAGTACTTC
CDR3aa: CASTYLGGQGVGETQYF

j_gene: TRBJ2-1
v_gene: TRBV28
abundance: -
d_gene: TRBD2
CDR3nt: TGTGCCAGCAGTCCATCTAGCGGCTCGGTCAATGAGCAGTTCTTC
CDR3aa: CASSPSSGSVNEQFF

j_gene: TRBJ2-3
v_gene: TRBV3-1/TRBV3-2
abundance: -
d_gene: -
CDR3nt: TGTGCCAGCAGCCGAGAAGACAGGATTTACACAGATACGCAGTATTTT
CDR3aa: CASSREDRIYTDTQYF

j_gene: TRBJ2-3
v_gene: TRBV6-2/TRBV6-3
abundance: -
d_gene: -
CDR3nt: TGTGCCAGCAGTTACTGGGGCACAAGCACAGATACGCAGTATTTT
CDR3aa: CASSYWGTSTDTQYF

j_gene: TRBJ2-2
v_gene: TRBV5-1
abundance: -
d_gene: -
CDR3nt: TGCGCCAGCAGCTCGAGTCAACCGGGAACCGGGGAGCTGTTTTTT
CDR3aa: CASSSSQPGTGELFF

j_gene: TRBJ1-1
v_gene: TRBV29-1
abundance: -
d_gene: TRBD1
CDR3nt: TGCAGCGCCACCCAGTTCGGACAGGGTAAAGCTTTCTTT
CDR3aa: CSATQFGQGKAFF

j_gene: TRBJ2-7
v_gene: TRBV5-1
abundance: -
d_gene: TRBD2
CDR3nt: TGCGCCAGCAGCGCCGGGACTAGCGGCACCTACGAGCAGTACTTC
CDR3aa: CASSAGTSGTYEQYF

j_gene: TRBJ2-1
v_gene: TRBV7-8
abundance: few
d_gene: TRBD2
CDR3nt: TGTGCCAGCAGCTCTTCACTAGCGGGAGCATCAAGTTATGAGCAGTTCTTC
CDR3aa: CASSSSLAGASSYEQFF

j_gene: TRBJ1-6
v_gene: TRBV5-4
abundance: -
d_gene: -
CDR3nt: TGTGCCAGCCCCAGGAACTCCTATAATTCACCCCTCCACTTT
CDR3aa: CASPRNSYNSPLHF

j_gene: TRBJ1-5
v_gene: TRBV9
abundance: once
d_gene: -
CDR3nt: TGTGCCAGCAGCCCGGGGAGCAGGTTCAATCAGCCCCAGCATTTT
CDR3aa: CASSPGSRFNQPQHF

j_gene: TRBJ2-7
v_gene: TRBV29-1
abundance: -
d_gene: TRBD2
CDR3nt: TGCAGCGTTGTGTTAGCGGGAGTCTTCTACGAGCAGTACTTC
CDR3aa: CSVVLAGVFYEQYF

j_gene: TRBJ2-5
v_gene: TRBV6-2/TRBV6-3
abundance: once
d_gene: TRBD1
CDR3nt: TGTGCCAGCAGTTACTCCACCGGGACAGGGGGCCCCAGGGAGACCCAGTACTTC
CDR3aa: CASSYSTGTGGPRETQYF

j_gene: TRBJ2-2
v_gene: TRBV19
abundance: -
d_gene: -
CDR3nt: TGTGCCAGTAGTGGCGTCAGGGTGAACACCGGGGAGCTGTTTTTT
CDR3aa: CASSGVRVNTGELFF

j_gene: TRBJ2-7
v_gene: TRBV5-8
abundance: -
d_gene: TRBD1
CDR3nt: TGTGCCAGCAGCTTCCCCGACAGGGCGGGCGGGCAGTACTTC
CDR3aa: CASSFPDRAGGQYF

j_gene: TRBJ2-3
v_gene: TRBV18
abundance: -
d_gene: TRBD2
CDR3nt: TGTGCCAGCTCACTTCAAGTAGCGGGAGGGCCCACAGATACGCAGTATTTT
CDR3aa: CASSLQVAGGPTDTQYF

j_gene: TRBJ2-1
v_gene: TRBV12-5
abundance: -
d_gene: TRBD2
CDR3nt: TGTGCTAGTGGTTTGGAGGGACTAGCGGCTTACAATGAGCAGTTCTTC
CDR3aa: CASGLEGLAAYNEQFF

j_gene: TRBJ1-5
v_gene: TRBV19
abundance: -
d_gene: TRBD1
CDR3nt: TGTGCCACTCGACAGGGAAATCAGCCCCAGCATTTT
CDR3aa: CATRQGNQPQHF

j_gene: TRBJ2-7
v_gene: TRBV6-4
abundance: few
d_gene: -
CDR3nt: TGTGCCAGCAGTGCTCTCCCCGGGGGAGAGCAGTACTTC
CDR3aa: CASSALPGGEQYF

j_gene: TRBJ2-5
v_gene: TRBV15
abundance: -
d_gene: TRBD2
CDR3nt: TGTGCCACCAGCAGAGAGGGACTAGCGGGAGAGACCCAGTACTTC
CDR3aa: CATSREGLAGETQYF

j_gene: TRBJ2-7
v_gene: TRBV18
abundance: -
d_gene: -
CDR3nt: TGTGCCAGCTCACCTATTGATGGAGGCTACGAGCAGTACTTC
CDR3aa: CASSPIDGGYEQYF